The rows below give T cell receptor beta chains drawn from one sample of a study of Tregs in tolerant kidney transplant recipients. Libraries were prepared by immunoSEQ multiplex PCR; TCRdb keeps only in-frame clonotypes and omits some of them. The sample consists of around 19,000 clones, roughly four fifths of them appearing once. What was sequenced was Tregs from blood. The receptors were gathered from a human donor in good health. The conserved cysteine and the conserved F or W are not part of the CDR3 here.

>TRBJ2-7|TRBV6-5
ATKGSGTGTYEQY
>TRBJ2-7|TRBV6-5
ASSYSPSSYEQY
>TRBJ2-2|TRBV20-1
SVSRTGELF
>TRBJ1-6|TRBV19
ASSTPTKSVLH
>TRBJ1-3|TRBV4-1
ASSRPQPSGNTIY
>TRBJ2-7|TRBV27
ASSRRPLYEQY
>TRBJ2-5|TRBV2
ASKRPSGGETQY
>TRBJ1-1|TRBV18
ASSRFLAEAF
>TRBJ1-1|TRBV6-6
ASTPPQGRAEAF
>TRBJ1-1|TRBV7-2
ASSPQRETEAF
>TRBJ1-3|TRBV21-1
ASSKARQRTGNTIY